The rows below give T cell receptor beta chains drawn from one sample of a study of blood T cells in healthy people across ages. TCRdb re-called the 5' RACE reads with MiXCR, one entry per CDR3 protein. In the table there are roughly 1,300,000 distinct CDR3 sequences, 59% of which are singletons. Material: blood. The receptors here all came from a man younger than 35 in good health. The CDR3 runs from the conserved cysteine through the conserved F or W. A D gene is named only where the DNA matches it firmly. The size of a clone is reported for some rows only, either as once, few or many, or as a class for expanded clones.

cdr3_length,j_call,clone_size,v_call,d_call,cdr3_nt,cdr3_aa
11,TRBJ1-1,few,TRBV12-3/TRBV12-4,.,TGTGCCAGCAGTTTTTTCGCTGAAGCTTTCTTT,CASSFFAEAFF
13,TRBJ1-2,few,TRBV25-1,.,TGTGCCAGCAGTGAACGTTCTTTGGATGGCTACACCTTC,CASSERSLDGYTF
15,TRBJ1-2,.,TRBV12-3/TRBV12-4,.,TGTGCCAGCAGTTTATTGTACAGCCCTAACTATGGCTACACCTTC,CASSLLYSPNYGYTF
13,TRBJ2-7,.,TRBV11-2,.,TGTGCCAGCAGCTTGTCCTTACCTAGCGAGCAGTACTTC,CASSLSLPSEQYF
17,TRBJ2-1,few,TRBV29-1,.,TGCAGCGTGCGCTCGATGGGACGGACCAGCTCCTACAATGAGCAGTTCTTC,CSVRSMGRTSSYNEQFF
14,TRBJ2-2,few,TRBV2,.,TGTGCCAGCAGTGTTCGGCTGGAGGGCGGGGAGCTGTTTTTT,CASSVRLEGGELFF
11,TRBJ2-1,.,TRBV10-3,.,TGTGCCTCAGGGGGGTTCGGAGAGCAGTTCTTC,CASGGFGEQFF
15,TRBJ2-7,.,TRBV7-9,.,TGTGCCAGCAGCTTAGATGATAAATTCCCCTACGAGCAGTACTTC,CASSLDDKFPYEQYF
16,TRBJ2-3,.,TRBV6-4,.,TGTGCCAGAATACGGGCTAGAAGAGAGGTTGGAGATACGCAGTATTTT,CARIRARREVGDTQYF
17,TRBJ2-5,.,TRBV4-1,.,TGCGCCAGCAGCCAAGATCTAGGACTCTCGTACCAAGAGACCCAGTACTTC,CASSQDLGLSYQETQYF
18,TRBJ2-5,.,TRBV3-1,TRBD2,TGTGCCAGCAGCCCTCTGAGTCTAGCGGGAGCCCAAAAGGAGACCCAGTACTTC,CASSPLSLAGAQKETQYF
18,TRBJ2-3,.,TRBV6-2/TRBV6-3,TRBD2,TGTGCCAGCAGTTACAGGGCCAGCGGGGGGGCCCCCACAGATACGCAGTATTTT,CASSYRASGGAPTDTQYF
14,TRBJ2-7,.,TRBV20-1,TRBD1,TGCAGTGCTAGAGCCCGGGACAGGGGTTACGAGCAGTACTTC,CSARARDRGYEQYF
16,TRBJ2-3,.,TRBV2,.,TGTGCCAGCAACTCAAGGGGCTTATCTAGCACAGATACGCAGTATTTT,CASNSRGLSSTDTQYF
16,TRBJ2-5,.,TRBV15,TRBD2,TGTGCCACCAGCATCCTGGCGGCGGGAGGATCAGAGACCCAGTACTTC,CATSILAAGGSETQYF
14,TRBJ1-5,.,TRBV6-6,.,TGTGCCAGCAGCCTAGACGGAAACAATCAGCCCCAGCATTTT,CASSLDGNNQPQHF
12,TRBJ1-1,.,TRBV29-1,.,TGCAGCGTTGCGGGGGGAGACACTGAAGCTTTCTTT,CSVAGGDTEAFF
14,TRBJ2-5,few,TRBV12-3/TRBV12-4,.,TGTGCCAGCAGCCGGGGACTGGACCAAGAGACCCAGTACTTC,CASSRGLDQETQYF
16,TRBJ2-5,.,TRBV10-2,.,TGCGCCAGCAGTGAGTCGACAGATCCGTACCAAGAGACCCAGTACTTC,CASSESTDPYQETQYF
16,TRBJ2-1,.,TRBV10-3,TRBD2,TGTGCCATCAGTGTAGGACTAGCGGGGTTGTCCAATGAGCAGTTCTTC,CAISVGLAGLSNEQFF
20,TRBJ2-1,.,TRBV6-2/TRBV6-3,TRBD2,TGTGCCAGCAGTTACTCAGCAGGACTAGCGGGAGCAATAGATTTAAATGAGCAGTTCTTC,CASSYSAGLAGAIDLNEQFF
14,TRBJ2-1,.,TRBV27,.,TGTGCCAGCAGTTTACACTCGGGTTACAATGAGCAGTTCTTC,CASSLHSGYNEQFF
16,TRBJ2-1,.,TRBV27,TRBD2,TGTGCCAGCATTGGGGCGTGGGAGGGCGGGTACAATGAGCAGTTCTTC,CASIGAWEGGYNEQFF
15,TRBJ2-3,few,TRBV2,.,TGTGCCAGCAGTGAAGGGCTACCCCCGGGAGATACGCAGTATTTT,CASSEGLPPGDTQYF
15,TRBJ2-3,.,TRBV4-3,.,TGCGCCAGCAGCCAAGATGAGCTCCACACAGATACGCAGTATTTT,CASSQDELHTDTQYF
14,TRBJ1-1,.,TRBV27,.,TGTGCCAGCAGTATAGACAGCATGAACACTGAAGCTTTCTTT,CASSIDSMNTEAFF
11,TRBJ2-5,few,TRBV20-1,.,TGCAGTGCTCCGAAACAAGAGACCCAGTACTTC,CSAPKQETQYF
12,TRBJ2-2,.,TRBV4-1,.,TGCGCCAGCAGCCGCCCCCCAGGAGGGCTGTTTTTT,CASSRPPGGLFF